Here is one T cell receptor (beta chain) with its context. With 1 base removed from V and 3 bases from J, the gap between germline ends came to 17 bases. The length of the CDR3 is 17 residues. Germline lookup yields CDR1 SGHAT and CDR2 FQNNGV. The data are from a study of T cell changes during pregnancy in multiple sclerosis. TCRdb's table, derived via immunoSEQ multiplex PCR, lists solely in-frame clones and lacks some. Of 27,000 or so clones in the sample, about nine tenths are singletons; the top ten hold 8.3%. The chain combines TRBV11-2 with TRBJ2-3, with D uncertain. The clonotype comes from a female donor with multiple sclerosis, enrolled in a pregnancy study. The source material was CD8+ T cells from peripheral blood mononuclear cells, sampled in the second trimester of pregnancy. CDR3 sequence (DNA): TGTGCCAGCAGCTTAGTAGAGCTGCCAACCTCAACAGATACGCAGTATTTT. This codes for CASSLVELPTSTDTQYF.